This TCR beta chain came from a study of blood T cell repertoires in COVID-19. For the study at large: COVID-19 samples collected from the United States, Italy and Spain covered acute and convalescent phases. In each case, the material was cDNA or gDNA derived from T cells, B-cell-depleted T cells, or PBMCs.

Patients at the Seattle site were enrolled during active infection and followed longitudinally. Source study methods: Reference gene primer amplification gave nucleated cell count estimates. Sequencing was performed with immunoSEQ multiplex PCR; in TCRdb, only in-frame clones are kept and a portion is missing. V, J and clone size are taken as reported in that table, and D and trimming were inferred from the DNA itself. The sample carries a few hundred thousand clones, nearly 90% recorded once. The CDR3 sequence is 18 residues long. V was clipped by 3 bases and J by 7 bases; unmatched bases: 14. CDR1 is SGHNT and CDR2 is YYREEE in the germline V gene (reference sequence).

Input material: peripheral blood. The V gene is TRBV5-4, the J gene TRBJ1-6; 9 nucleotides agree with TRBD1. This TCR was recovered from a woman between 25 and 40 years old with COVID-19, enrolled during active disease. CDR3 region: CASSSISITGGANSPLHF. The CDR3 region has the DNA TGTGCCAGCAGCTCCATCTCCATAACAGGGGGCGCGAATTCACCCCTCCACTTT.